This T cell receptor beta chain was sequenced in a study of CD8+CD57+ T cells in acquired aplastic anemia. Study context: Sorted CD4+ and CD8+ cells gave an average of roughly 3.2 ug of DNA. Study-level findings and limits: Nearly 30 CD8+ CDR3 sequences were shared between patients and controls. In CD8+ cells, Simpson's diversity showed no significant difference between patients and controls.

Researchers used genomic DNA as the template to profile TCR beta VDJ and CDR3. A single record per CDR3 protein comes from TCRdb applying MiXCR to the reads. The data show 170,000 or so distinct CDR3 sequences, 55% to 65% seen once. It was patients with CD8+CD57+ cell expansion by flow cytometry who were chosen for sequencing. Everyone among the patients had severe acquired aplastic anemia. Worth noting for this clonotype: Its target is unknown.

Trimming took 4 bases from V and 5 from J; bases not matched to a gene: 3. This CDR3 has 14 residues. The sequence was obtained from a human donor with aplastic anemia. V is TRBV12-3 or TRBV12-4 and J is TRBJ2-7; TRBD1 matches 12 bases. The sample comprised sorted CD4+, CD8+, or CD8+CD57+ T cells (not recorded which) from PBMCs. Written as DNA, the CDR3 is TGTGCCAGCAGTTCGGGACAGGGGGCCCACGAGCAGTACTTC. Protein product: CASSSGQGAHEQYF.